The 17 T cell receptor beta chains below were found in one sample sequenced in a study of T cell changes during pregnancy in multiple sclerosis. Using immunoSEQ multiplex PCR, the repertoire was profiled, and TCRdb retains in-frame clones only, with some absent. The sample has 35,000 to 50,000 clones, more than 90% seen once. This specimen consisted of CD4+ T cells from peripheral blood mononuclear cells, obtained after pregnancy. All receptors come from a female donor in good health, enrolled as a control in a pregnancy study.

The chain combines TRBV30 with TRBJ1-6, with a tentative D call TRBD1 (5 bases). Germline V CDR1 and CDR2: GTSNPN, SVGIG (reference sequence). V lost 3 bases and J 7 bases, leaving 13 bases between the germline ends. The CDR3 sequence is 14 residues long. The CDR3 DNA reads TGTGCCTGGAGCAGGGAAGTGGGGAATTCACCCCTCCACTTT. It yields the protein CAWSREVGNSPLHF.

The sample holds one count of this clone. The gene calls are TRBV9 and TRBJ1-1; weak D call: TRBD1 (6 bases). This CDR3 is 14 amino acids long. Germline CDR1 and CDR2: SGDLS and YYNGEE. The ends were cut back, 3 bases at V and 2 bases at J, with 11 bases in the middle. The CDR3 loop is CASSAQGRNTEAFF. For the CDR3, the DNA is TGTGCCAGCAGCGCCCAGGGGCGTAACACTGAAGCTTTCTTT.

The rearrangement links TRBV14 to TRBJ2-3, with 12 bases lining up with TRBD1. Germline CDR1 and CDR2: SGHDN and FVKESK. Trimming cost V 7 bases and J 3 bases; bases outside gene matches: 11. The CDR3 length is 17 residues. This CDR3 is CASNNRDRGPGTDTQYF. For the CDR3, the DNA is TGTGCCAGCAACAACCGGGACAGGGGGCCGGGAACAGATACGCAGTATTTT.

This chain links TRBV28 with TRBJ1-2; 8 positions match TRBD1. The V segment lost 5 bases and the J segment 4 bases; nucleotides outside the gene matches: 6. The length of the CDR3 is 14 residues. From germline, CDR1 is MDHEN and CDR2 SYDVKM. This CDR3 reads CASSMTGAVYGYTF. The CDR3 region has the DNA TGTGCCAGCAGTATGACAGGGGCCGTCTATGGCTACACCTTC.

V gene TRBV19 combines with J gene TRBJ1-4; D not resolved. The germline V gene encodes CDR1 LNHDA and CDR2 SQIVND (reference sequence). This CDR3 spans 15 amino acids. The V end lost 5 bases, the J end lost 7 bases, and 17 bases lay between the germline ends. The CDR3 DNA reads as TGTGCCAGTAGTGCCCAGAGTGGTCGCGGTGAAAAACTGTTTTTT. It encodes CASSAQSGRGEKLFF. The complete variable domain, with remaining parts taken from reference TRBV19 and TRBJ1-4, reads DGGITQSPKYLFRKEGQNVTLSCEQNLNHDAMYWYRQDPGQGLRLIYYSQIVNDFQKGDIAEGYSVSREKKESFPLTVTSAQKNPTAFYLCASSAQSGRGEKLFFGSGTQLSVL.

The chain is built from TRBV6-6 and TRBJ2-1; 10 bases agree with TRBD1. Germline loops: CDR1 MNHNY, CDR2 SVGAGI (reference sequence). The CDR3 is 15 amino acids. The V segment lost 4 bases and the J segment 5 bases; nucleotides outside the gene matches: 5. DNA of the CDR3: TGTGCCAGCAGTTCCCCGGGACAGGGGCACAATGAGCAGTTCTTC. This gives the protein CASSSPGQGHNEQFF.

The chain is built from TRBV19 and TRBJ2-7; 7 nucleotides match TRBD2. Germline V CDR1 and CDR2: LNHDA, SQIVND (reference sequence). V shed 7 bases and J 1 base; nucleotides not matched to a gene: 7. This CDR3 contains 14 residues. The CDR3 protein is CASKSGLGSYEQYF. CDR3 in DNA: TGTGCCAGTAAATCCGGACTAGGGTCCTACGAGCAGTACTTC. Based on the CDR3 plus reference TRBV19 and TRBJ2-7, the full variable domain is DGGITQSPKYLFRKEGQNVTLSCEQNLNHDAMYWYRQDPGQGLRLIYYSQIVNDFQKGDIAEGYSVSREKKESFPLTVTSAQKNPTAFYLCASKSGLGSYEQYFGPGTRLTVT.

This chain connects TRBV5-4 to TRBJ2-5; D is possibly TRBD1 (6 bases). The CDR3 runs 13 residues. From germline, CDR1 is SGHNT and CDR2 YYREEE (reference sequence). Trimming cost V 5 bases and J 5 bases, with 13 bases left between them. The CDR3 is CASRGQGKETQYF. The DNA of the CDR3 is TGTGCCAGCAGGGGGCAGGGGAAGGAGACCCAGTACTTC.

The CDR3 reads CAWTLTRGAGEQFF. CDR3 nucleotide sequence: TGTGCCTGGACCCTGACTCGGGGGGCCGGTGAGCAGTTCTTC. This chain connects TRBV30 to TRBJ2-1; D possibly corresponds to TRBD2 (7 bases). V lost 4 bases to trimming and J lost 9 bases, with 19 bases between them. The germline V gene has CDR1 GTSNPN and CDR2 SVGIG (reference sequence). The length of the CDR3 is 14 residues.

The rearrangement uses TRBV2 and TRBJ1-6; TRBD1 aligns across 7 bases. Trimming at V came to 6 bases and at J to 9 bases, leaving 11 bases not matched to a gene. Germline lookup yields CDR1 SNHLY and CDR2 FYNNEI. CDR3 size: 15 residues. The CDR3 spells CASSERQGAGSPLHF. The DNA of the CDR3 is TGTGCCAGCAGCGAACGACAGGGCGCTGGTTCACCCCTCCACTTT.

The chain combines TRBV7-3 with TRBJ1-4; tentatively, D is TRBD1 (5 bases). Trimming took off 2 bases at V and 0 bases at J, with 7 bases between the two ends. The V gene's germline CDR1 is SGHTA and CDR2 FQGTGA. There are 15 residues in the CDR3. The CDR3 spells CASSLSQATNEKLFF. For the CDR3, the DNA is TGTGCCAGCAGCTTATCACAGGCAACTAATGAAAAACTGTTTTTT.

This sequence joins TRBV28 and TRBJ2-1; 7 nucleotides match TRBD2. The CDR3 spans 15 residues. Looked up from germline, CDR1 is MDHEN and CDR2 is SYDVKM. V was clipped by 2 bases and J by 10 bases; unmatched bases: 11. CDR3 nucleotide sequence: TGTGCCAGCAGTTTAGGACCCCTGACTAGCCGCGAGCAGTTCTTC. Amino acid sequence: CASSLGPLTSREQFF.

This rearrangement joins TRBV5-4 to TRBJ2-1; D perhaps matches TRBD2 (6 bases). Trimming removed 1 base at V and 4 bases at J, with 12 bases between. This CDR3 has 15 amino acids. Germline lookup yields CDR1 SGHNT and CDR2 YYREEE (reference sequence). The CDR3 loop is CASSLSGETYNEQFF. The CDR3 bases are TGTGCCAGCAGCTTGTCGGGGGAGACGTACAATGAGCAGTTCTTC. Variable domain in full (rest from reference TRBV5-4 and TRBJ2-1): ETGVTQSPTHLIKTRGQQVTLRCSSQSGHNTVSWYQQALGQGPQFIFQYYREEENGRGNFPPRFSGLQFPNYSSELNVNALELDDSALYLCASSLSGETYNEQFFGPGTRLTVL.

The chain has TRBV25-1 and TRBJ2-1; 9 bases agree with TRBD1. The CDR3 runs 14 residues. J gave up 4 bases and V 8 bases, and 6 bases lay outside the gene matches. The germline gives CDR1 MGHDK, CDR2 SYGVNS. The CDR3 spells CASSTGGGYNEQFF. Here the CDR3 DNA reads TGTGCCAGCTCGACAGGGGGGGGTTACAATGAGCAGTTCTTC. Full variable domain (rest looked up from reference TRBV25-1 and TRBJ2-1): EADIYQTPRYLVIGTGKKITLECSQTMGHDKMYWYQQDPGMELHLIHYSYGVNSTEKGDLSSESTVSRIRTEHFPLTLESARPSHTSQYLCASSTGGGYNEQFFGPGTRLTVL.

The count of this clone is one. The chain employs TRBV7-6 and TRBJ2-1; 10 bases are shared with TRBD1. J lost 4 bases, V lost 5 bases, and 5 bases had no gene match. The CDR3 contains 15 residues. The germline V gene encodes CDR1 SGHVS and CDR2 FNYEAQ. CDR3 bases: TGTGCCAGCAGCCCGGACAGGGGGGTTTACAATGAGCAGTTCTTC. As protein: CASSPDRGVYNEQFF. The full variable domain, rest sourced from reference TRBV7-6 and TRBJ2-1, is GAGVSQSPRYKVTKRGQDVALRCDPISGHVSLYWYRQALGQGPEFLTYFNYEAQQDKSGLPNDRFSAERPEGSISTLTIQRTEQRDSAMYRCASSPDRGVYNEQFFGPGTRLTVL.

The rearrangement uses TRBV30 and TRBJ2-1, with 10 bases aligning to TRBD2. With V trimmed by 0 bases and J by 6 bases, 11 bases remained unmatched. Germline lookup yields CDR1 GTSNPN and CDR2 SVGIG (reference sequence). The CDR3 has 17 amino acids. The CDR3 DNA is TGTGCCTGGAGTGTAAGGCTGCTAGCGGGAGCTGGCAATGAGCAGTTCTTC. This gives the protein CAWSVRLLAGAGNEQFF.

The V call is TRBV7-9, the J call TRBJ1-4; TRBD1 matches at 9 bases. The CDR3 spans 14 residues. From germline, CDR1 is SEHNR and CDR2 FQNEAQ (reference sequence). V shed 3 bases and J 4 bases; nucleotides not matched to a gene: 0. The CDR3 DNA is TGTGCCAGCAGCTTGGACAGGGGTAATGAAAAACTGTTTTTT. This codes for CASSLDRGNEKLFF.